This TCR beta chain was captured by sequencing in a study of blood T cell repertoires in COVID-19. Study-wide context: The origin of the acute and convalescent COVID-19 samples was the United States, Italy and Spain. In each case, the material was cDNA or gDNA derived from T cells, B-cell-depleted T cells, or PBMCs.

In the source study's methods: Estimation of nucleated cell counts relied on the amplification of reference gene primers. Assay used: immunoSEQ multiplex PCR; TCRdb lists only in-frame clones, some missing. V, J and clone size are taken as reported in that table, and D and trimming were inferred from the DNA itself. There are approximately 300,000 clones in the sample; around nine tenths occur only once, and approximately 0.84% lies in the top ten. This CDR3 spans 14 amino acids. V was clipped by 1 base and J by 4 bases; unmatched bases: 2. Per the germline V gene, CDR1 is MGHRA and CDR2 is YSYEKL. Regarding this clone: The same CDR3 also results from other DNA sequences found in this sample.

The receptor was derived from a man under 40 with acute or convalescent COVID-19. The chain uses TRBV4-1 and TRBJ2-5; 8 bases fit TRBD2. Sequenced material: peripheral blood. In nucleotides, the CDR3 is TGCGCCAGCAGCCAAGGACTAGCGTCAGAGACCCAGTACTTC. Its translation is CASSQGLASETQYF.